This T cell receptor (beta chain) was documented in a study of T-cell memory formation after mild COVID-19. As for the study in general: Largely donor-specific sequence clusters came from two donors.

A word on this clonotype: What it binds is unknown.

TCRdb reprocessed the 5' RACE reads with MiXCR, giving one entry per CDR3 protein. Of 400,000 to 500,000 distinct CDR3 sequences listed, 15% to 20% are singletons. Study-wide results and caveats: Second-wave clones reaching peak frequency on day 37 lacked confirmed SARS-CoV-2 specificity. CD4+ contracting clones were mainly CM and EM; CD8+ ones, EMRA. Day 15 to 85 contracting clones showed balanced CD4/CD8; later expanders leaned CD4+.

The V gene end was trimmed by 6 bases and the J gene end by 2 bases; junction bases not matched to a gene: 4. Germline V lookup: CDR1 SGHTA, CDR2 FQGNSA. The CDR3 runs to 13 residues. This sequence was found in an adult woman who had mild COVID-19 (a few samples of this study predate the infection). Cell type and time point are not known. The specimen was PBMCs or a T cell subset sorted from them (not recorded which). The chain is built from TRBV7-2 and TRBJ2-7; TRBD1 matches 7 bases. For the CDR3, the DNA is TGTGCCAGCAGATTTCAGGGGGCCTACGAGCAGTACTTC. This encodes CASRFQGAYEQYF.